This TCR beta chain was observed in a study of shared clonotypes between healthy human individuals (dated by TCRdb to about 2020). Turning to the overall study: The cohort comprised a couple of women and a few men aged 18 to 49 years. For each donor, CD4 naive and CD4 memory were each given three plates, CD8 naive was given two plates, and CD8 memory was given one plate. The study deeply sequenced blood TCR repertoires of about five healthy adults to estimate repertoire size and the extent of clonotype sharing between individuals. Per donor, leukapheresis produced somewhere between about 0.9 and 10 billion PBMCs. Different laboratories and diverse techniques were used to prepare libraries and sequence TCR repertoires, to increase sequencing depth and limit assay-specific biases.

With respect to this clone: What antigen it recognizes has not been identified. Base qualities are not provided; no much larger clone lies one nucleotide away.

Using the deep immunoSEQ assay, TCR CDR3 regions were amplified from genomic DNA by multiplex PCR. Extracted genomic DNA from each cell subset was distributed evenly across all wells of several immunoSEQ 96-well plates, and each plate was treated as a replicate. Each replicate PCR for sorted subsets received roughly 0.2 ug genomic DNA, equal to tens of thousands of T cell genomes. The purified libraries were quantified using a Qubit 3.0 fluorometer, sized with a Bioanalyzer 2100, and then quantified again using the KAPA Library Quantification kit. Each immunoSEQ 96-well plate was sequenced on its own single-read 150-cycle Illumina NextSeq 550 flow cell. The published analysis was carried out like this. Because only junctional sequences without quality scores were contained in the immunoSEQ output, filtering matching that applied to full-length reads could not be performed. Sequences were annotated with PyIR, a Python wrapper for IgBLAST v1.9, and V/J genes and CDR3 were assigned using IMGT germline references. Any read was removed if the V/J assignment was weak (E-value above 1e-6), the CDR3 was missing, or the read contained stop codons, out-of-frame junctions, or ambiguous translated residues. A V3J clonotype was defined by an identical inferred V gene, J gene, and CDR3 amino acid sequence. The percentage overlap between two repertoires was calculated by dividing the number of shared unique clonotypes by the size of the smaller repertoire. Three approaches were used to assess repertoire richness: RTK rarefaction, the Chao1 estimator, and Recon v2.1 estimates of unobserved clonotypes. Generation probabilities for all TCRbeta clonotypes obtained by the gDNA method from a handful of donors were computed using OLGA. The source is immuneACCESS, and TCRdb retained only in-frame sequences with V and J called. Part of the clones is not carried over; for the studies checked, unresolved V genes explain less than half of this, and the remainder is unexplained. From that table come the V and J calls and clone size; the DNA was used to work out D and trimming. The sample includes hundreds of thousands of clones, with about 74% observed a single time. The ten biggest clones cover less than 2% of the sample.

The paper's findings and limits, for the study overall: Because the study included only a small number of donors, the genetic and exposure-history diversity represented was limited. Naive subsets generally had larger estimated clonotype richness than memory subsets did. Higher generation probabilities were observed for clonotypes shared by all four sorted-subset donors than for non-shared clonotypes. When a few donors were compared, the shared fraction of clonotypes was around 5% for naive CD4, 3% to 4% for naive CD8, more than 2% for memory CD4, and approximately 0.4% for memory CD8. Sampling was restricted to blood, and TCR repertoires in tissue are likely to differ from TCR repertoires in blood. Even with the large sequencing depth, rarefaction of the sorted-subset datasets indicated that sequencing was incomplete. Pairwise subsampling led to the expectation that sequencing depth would affect the degree of clonotype sharing among donors.

The donors were healthy, HIV-negative adults with no recently reported acute infections or vaccinations. All donors were Caucasian adults living in Nashville, Tennessee, USA. CD4+ T cells were enriched through magnetic negative selection, after which naive cells were positively selected on CD45RA and the remaining negative fraction served as the memory subset. After blood collection by leukapheresis, PBMCs were isolated using Ficoll-Histopaque density gradient centrifugation and then cryopreserved in the vapor phase of liquid nitrogen. Purity and quantity of every magnetically sorted T cell population were checked by analytical flow cytometry. From each sorted fraction, genomic DNA was isolated and quantified by UV absorbance on a Nanodrop 2000c. The sequence came from a woman aged 30 to 39 in good health. Sample: memory CD4+ T cells sorted from blood. Reading the label with the study, this specimen's cell subset or site is: CD45RA-negative fraction.

DNA sequence: TGCAGCGTGGGACTTCCCCCCGGGGACGAGCAGTACTTC. This sequence encodes CSVGLPPGDEQYF. Recombination joined TRBV29-1 with TRBJ2-7; the D segment could be TRBD2, given 6 matching bases. V gives up 6 bases and J gives up 5 bases, and the segment between their germline ends measures 17 bases. Based on the germline V gene, the CDR1 and CDR2 sequences are SQVTM and ANQGSEA. The CDR3 numbers 13 residues from cysteine through phenylalanine. Only the CDR3 part of the read is kept: 39 bases, read in frame from the first base.